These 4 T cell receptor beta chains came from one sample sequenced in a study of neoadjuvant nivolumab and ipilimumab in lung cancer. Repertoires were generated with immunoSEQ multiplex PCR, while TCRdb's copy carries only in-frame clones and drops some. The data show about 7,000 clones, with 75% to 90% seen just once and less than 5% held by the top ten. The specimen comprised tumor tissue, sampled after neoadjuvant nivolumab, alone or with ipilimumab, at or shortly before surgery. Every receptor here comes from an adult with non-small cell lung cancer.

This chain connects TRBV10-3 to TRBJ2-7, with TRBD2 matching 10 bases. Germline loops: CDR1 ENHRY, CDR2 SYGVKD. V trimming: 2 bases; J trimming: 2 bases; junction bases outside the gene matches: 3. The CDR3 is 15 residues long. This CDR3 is CAISEQLAGPYEQYF. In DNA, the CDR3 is TGTGCCATCAGTGAGCAACTAGCGGGACCCTACGAGCAGTACTTC.

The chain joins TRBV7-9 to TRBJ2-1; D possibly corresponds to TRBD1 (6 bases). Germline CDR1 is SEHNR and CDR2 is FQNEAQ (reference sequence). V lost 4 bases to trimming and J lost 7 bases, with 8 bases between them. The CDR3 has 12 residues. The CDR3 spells CASSSDRNEQFF. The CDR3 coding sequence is TGTGCCAGCAGCTCGGACAGAAATGAGCAGTTCTTC.

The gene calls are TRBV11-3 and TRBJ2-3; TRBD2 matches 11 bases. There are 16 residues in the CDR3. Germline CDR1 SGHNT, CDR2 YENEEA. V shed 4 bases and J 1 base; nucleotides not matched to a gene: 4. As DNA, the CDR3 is TGTGCCAGCAGCTCCGGGACTAGCGGACGCACAGATACGCAGTATTTT. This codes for CASSSGTSGRTDTQYF.

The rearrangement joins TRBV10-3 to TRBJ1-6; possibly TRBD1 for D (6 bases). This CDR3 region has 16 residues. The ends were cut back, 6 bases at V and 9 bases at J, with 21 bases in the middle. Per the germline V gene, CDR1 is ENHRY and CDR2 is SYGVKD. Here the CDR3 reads CAIRPGHPGGSSPLHF. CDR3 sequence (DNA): TGTGCCATCAGACCGGGACACCCAGGAGGTAGTTCACCCCTCCACTTT.